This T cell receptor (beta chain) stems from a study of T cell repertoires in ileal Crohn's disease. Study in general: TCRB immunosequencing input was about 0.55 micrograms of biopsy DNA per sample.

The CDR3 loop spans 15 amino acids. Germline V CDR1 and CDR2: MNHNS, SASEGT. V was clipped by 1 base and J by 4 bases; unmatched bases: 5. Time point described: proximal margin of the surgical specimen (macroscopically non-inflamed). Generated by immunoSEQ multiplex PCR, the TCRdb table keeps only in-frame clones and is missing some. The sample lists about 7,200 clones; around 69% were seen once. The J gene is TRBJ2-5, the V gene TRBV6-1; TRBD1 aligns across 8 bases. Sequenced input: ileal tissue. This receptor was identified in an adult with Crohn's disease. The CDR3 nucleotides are TGTGCCAGCAGTGAAGTGGCAGGGGGCGCAGAGACCCAGTACTTC. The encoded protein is CASSEVAGGAETQYF.